The 28 T cell receptor beta chains below all came from one sample that was sequenced in a study of blood T cell repertoires in COVID-19. Data came from immunoSEQ multiplex PCR; TCRdb stores just in-frame clones and leaves some out. The table shows hundreds of thousands of clones, with 89% occurring only once. Source material: peripheral blood. These receptor sequences come from a man in his late teens or twenties with COVID-19, enrolled during active disease.

The V gene is TRBV7-2, the J gene TRBJ2-3; TRBD2 is a possible D gene (6 bases). Per the germline V gene, CDR1 is SGHTA and CDR2 is FQGNSA. The CDR3 length is 15 residues. V lost 6 bases and J lost 1, with 14 bases in between. The CDR3 here is CASRRDFTRTDTQYF. For the CDR3, the DNA is TGTGCCAGCAGAAGGGACTTCACCCGCACAGATACGCAGTATTTT.

The chain carries TRBV4-1 and TRBJ2-3; D possibly corresponds to TRBD2 (5 bases). V was cut by 1 base and J by 9 bases, with 14 bases left in between. The CDR3 sequence is 14 residues long. The germline CDR1 and CDR2 sequences are MGHRA and YSYEKL. CDR3 residues: CASSQVITTGTQYF. CDR3 nucleotide sequence: TGCGCCAGCAGCCAAGTAATTACTACGGGAACGCAGTATTTT.

The rearrangement joins TRBV19 to TRBJ1-4, with D perhaps TRBD1 (6 bases). Germline V lookup: CDR1 LNHDA, CDR2 SQIVND (reference sequence). The CDR3 runs 15 residues. The V end lost 3 bases, the J end lost 3 bases, and 11 bases lay between the germline ends. The CDR3 spells CASSMGAGPNEKLFF. As DNA, the CDR3 is TGTGCCAGTAGTATGGGGGCAGGGCCTAATGAAAAACTGTTTTTT.

This rearrangement joins TRBV6-5 to TRBJ2-3; the match to TRBD1 covers 9 bases. Germline lookup yields CDR1 MNHEY and CDR2 SVGAGI. The CDR3 has 14 residues. V dropped 11 bases and J dropped 4; count of bases not matched to a gene: 10. CDR3 protein: CACRDREVADTQYF. The CDR3 DNA follows: TGTGCCTGCCGGGACAGGGAAGTCGCAGATACGCAGTATTTT.

This clone was picked up one time. CDR3 in amino acids: CASSVPPVDEQYF. CDR3 DNA: TGTGCCAGTAGTGTCCCCCCAGTCGACGAGCAGTACTTC. This sequence joins TRBV19 and TRBJ2-7; D is ambiguous. The CDR3 totals 13 residues. Deletions cut 5 bases from V and 5 bases from J, with 13 bases between. Germline CDR1 and CDR2: LNHDA and SQIVND (reference sequence).

The chain carries TRBV12-3 or TRBV12-4 and TRBJ2-7; TRBD1 is a possible D gene (5 bases). The CDR3 has 13 residues. Trimming pared 9 bases from V and 5 bases from J, leaving 17 bases between. CDR3 sequence reads: CARQPARDHEQYF. CDR3 nucleotides: TGTGCCAGACAACCGGCCAGGGATCACGAGCAGTACTTC.

The chain recombines TRBV7-9 with TRBJ1-1; D gene unclear. The germline V gene has CDR1 SEHNR and CDR2 FQNEAQ (reference sequence). This CDR3 spans 14 amino acids. V dropped 3 bases and J dropped 4 bases, with 12 bases sitting between them. CDR3 nucleotide sequence: TGTGCCAGCAGCTTCGTGGTAGTCGGCACTGAAGCTTTCTTT. Protein: CASSFVVVGTEAFF.

The J gene is TRBJ2-1, the V gene TRBV5-6; 8 nucleotides match TRBD2. Germline CDR1 is SGHDT and CDR2 is YYEEEE. There are 16 residues in the CDR3. Losses at the gene ends were 5 bases for V and 4 bases for J; bases not matched to a gene: 11. The CDR3 sequence is CASSLGPTSVYNEQFF. The CDR3, as DNA: TGTGCCAGCAGTCTGGGACCGACTAGCGTTTACAATGAGCAGTTCTTC.

The chain uses TRBV5-5 and TRBJ2-2, with D possibly TRBD2 on 6 matching bases. V gave up 4 bases and J gave up 0 bases, with 7 bases separating them. CDR1 is SGHKS and CDR2 is YYEKEE in the germline V gene (reference sequence). The CDR3 loop spans 14 amino acids. This CDR3 reads CASSAGPNTGELFF. DNA of the CDR3: TGTGCCAGCAGCGCGGGACCGAACACCGGGGAGCTGTTTTTT.

J is TRBJ2-1 and V is TRBV11-2, with D possibly matching TRBD2 (6 bases). CDR1 is SGHAT, CDR2 FQNNGV, per germline. Deletions cut 6 bases from V and 0 bases from J, with 12 bases between. This CDR3 comprises 15 residues. The DNA for the CDR3 is TGTGCCAGCAGTGTAGGGGAGGTCTCCTACAATGAGCAGTTCTTC. It codes for CASSVGEVSYNEQFF.

The gene calls are TRBV13 and TRBJ2-7; D is undetermined. This CDR3 comprises 14 residues. The ends were cut back, 3 bases at V and 1 base at J, with 10 bases in the middle. Germline CDR1 reads PRHDT; CDR2 reads FYEKMQ (reference sequence). The CDR3 spells CASSLAARSYEQYF. In nucleotides, the CDR3 is TGTGCCAGCAGCTTGGCCGCCAGGTCCTACGAGCAGTACTTC.

The V gene is TRBV21-1, the J gene TRBJ2-5; the table's D gene call, TRBD1, was not cross checked with the DNA. TRBV21-1 is annotated as a pseudogene. The CDR3 length is 17 residues. The CDR3 spells CASSRRDRGTEKETQYF. CDR3 DNA sequence: TGTGCCAGCAGCCGCCGGGACAGGGGAACGGAAAAAGAGACCCAGTACTTC.

The sample holds a few counts of this clone. This sequence joins TRBV28 and TRBJ1-5, with D unclear. The CDR3 is 15 amino acids. V was pared by 3 bases and J by 2 bases, with 11 bases between. Per the germline V gene, CDR1 is MDHEN and CDR2 is SYDVKM. The CDR3 here is CASSFGGWRNQPQHF. The CDR3 DNA is TGTGCCAGCAGTTTCGGCGGGTGGCGCAATCAGCCCCAGCATTTT. The entire variable domain, with the rest obtained from reference TRBV28 and TRBJ1-5, is as follows: DVKVTQSSRYLVKRTGEKVFLECVQDMDHENMFWYRQDPGLGLRLIYFSYDVKMKEKGDIPEGYSVSREKKERFSLILESASTNQTSMYLCASSFGGWRNQPQHFGDGTRLSIL.

The J gene is TRBJ1-2, the V gene TRBV7-2; D might be TRBD1 (5 bases). Per germline, CDR1 SGHTA and CDR2 FQGNSA. Trimming stripped 1 base from V and 6 bases from J, with 18 bases between. The CDR3 contains 16 residues. CDR3: CASSLGGVGHRNGYTF. In nucleotides, the CDR3 is TGTGCCAGCAGCTTAGGGGGGGTCGGACACCGTAATGGCTACACCTTC. The full variable domain, in which reference TRBV7-2 and TRBJ1-2 provide the parts outside the CDR3, is GAGVSQSPSNKVTEKGKDVELRCDPISGHTALYWYRQSLGQGLEFLIYFQGNSAPDKSGLPSDRFSAERTGGSVSTLTIQRTQQEDSAVYLCASSLGGVGHRNGYTFGSGTRLTVV.

The V call is TRBV5-6, the J call TRBJ2-7; a weak D match, TRBD2 (6 bases). Germline V gene sequence: CDR1 SGHDT, CDR2 YYEEEE. The V gene lost 0 bases and the J gene lost 4 bases, with 11 bases spanning the gap. The CDR3 has 14 residues. This CDR3 is CASSLGLGAYEQYF. Written as DNA, the CDR3 is TGTGCCAGCAGCTTGGGACTAGGAGCTTACGAGCAGTACTTC.

The rearrangement uses TRBV14 and TRBJ2-1, with TRBD2 identical over 8 bases. Unmatched junction bases numbered 8, after V lost 4 bases and J lost 0 bases. Germline assignment: CDR1 SGHDN and CDR2 FVKESK. CDR3 length: 17 residues. The CDR3 region is CASSPSFLAGSYNEQFF. Written as DNA, the CDR3 is TGTGCCAGCAGCCCCTCCTTCCTAGCGGGCTCCTACAATGAGCAGTTCTTC.

This chain joins TRBV4-1 and TRBJ1-2; tentative D call: TRBD1 (5 bases). This CDR3 is 16 amino acids long. V was trimmed by 0 bases and J by 5 bases, leaving 16 bases between them. Germline V lookup: CDR1 MGHRA, CDR2 YSYEKL. The CDR3 sequence is CASSQEAGRNLYGYTF. The CDR3 DNA sequence: TGCGCCAGCAGCCAAGAGGCAGGGAGGAACCTATATGGCTACACCTTC.

The genes are TRBV7-9 and TRBJ2-7; a weak D match, TRBD2 (6 bases). This CDR3 region has 15 residues. Germline CDR1 SEHNR, CDR2 FQNEAQ (reference sequence). The ends were cut back, 3 bases at V and 2 bases at J, with 14 bases in the middle. The CDR3 spells CASSLGGGPAYEQYF. The CDR3 nucleotides are TGTGCCAGCAGCTTGGGGGGAGGCCCGGCCTACGAGCAGTACTTC.

This clone has only a few counts. At the DNA level, this CDR3 is encoded by other sequences in the same sample as well. V usage is TRBV10-2 and J usage is TRBJ2-7; weak D call: TRBD1 (6 bases). Germline values: CDR1 WSHSY, CDR2 SAAADI. The CDR3 sequence is 14 residues long. V shed 0 bases and J shed 2 bases, with 8 bases lying between them. The CDR3 here is CASSESWGPYEQYF. In DNA, the CDR3 is TGCGCCAGCAGTGAGTCGTGGGGGCCCTACGAGCAGTACTTC.

The V and J genes are TRBV19 and TRBJ2-7; TRBD2 agrees at 9 bases. CDR1 and CDR2 from the germline V gene are LNHDA and SQIVND (reference sequence). The CDR3 has 14 residues. The J segment lost 2 bases and the V segment lost 5 bases, leaving 4 bases of the junction unmatched. The CDR3 nucleotides are TGTGCCAGTAGTTCCGAGCGGGGGGCCTACGAGCAGTACTTC. Protein: CASSSERGAYEQYF.

The V gene is TRBV5-6, the J gene TRBJ1-2; D is uncertain. Trimming stripped 0 bases from V and 2 bases from J, with 8 bases between. Germline lookup yields CDR1 SGHDT and CDR2 YYEEEE. The CDR3 is 14 amino acids. Here the CDR3 DNA reads TGTGCCAGCAGCTTGGTCTCGGTAAACTATGGCTACACCTTC. Its protein product is CASSLVSVNYGYTF.

This chain connects TRBV19 to TRBJ2-1; 11 bases map to TRBD2. CDR1 and CDR2 (germline): LNHDA, SQIVND (reference sequence). Germline trimming cut 3 bases from V and 0 bases from J; bases unmatched to any gene: 13. CDR3 length: 20 amino acids. CDR3 sequence: CASSITSSGGLKSSYNEQFF. The CDR3 DNA sequence: TGTGCCAGTAGTATCACCTCTAGCGGGGGGCTTAAGAGCTCCTACAATGAGCAGTTCTTC.

The chain uses TRBV16 and TRBJ1-1; maybe TRBD1 (6 bases). The CDR3 runs to 15 residues. CDR1 is KGHSY and CDR2 is FQNENV in the germline V gene. V lost 4 bases and J lost 1, with 13 bases in between. CDR3 sequence: CASSPHRDKNTEAFF. The CDR3 nucleotides read TGTGCCAGCAGCCCTCACCGGGACAAGAACACTGAAGCTTTCTTT.

This chain links TRBV11-2 with TRBJ1-1, with D perhaps TRBD1 (5 bases). Germline assignment: CDR1 SGHAT and CDR2 FQNNGV. V was shortened by 2 bases and J by 5 bases, with 12 bases between the two germline ends. The CDR3 sequence is 14 residues long. CDR3 sequence reads: CASSLLKGRTEAFF. As DNA, the CDR3 is TGTGCCAGCAGCTTATTAAAGGGGAGGACTGAAGCTTTCTTT. The variable domain in full, with the rest retrieved from reference TRBV11-2 and TRBJ1-1, is EAGVAQSPRYKIIEKRQSVAFWCNPISGHATLYWYQQILGQGPKLLIQFQNNGVVDDSQLPKDRFSAERLKGVDSTLKIQPAKLEDSAVYLCASSLLKGRTEAFFGQGTRLTVV.

The chain couples TRBV28 to TRBJ2-7; a weak D match, TRBD1 (5 bases). The germline V gene has CDR1 MDHEN and CDR2 SYDVKM. This CDR3 comprises 14 residues. Trimming took 4 bases from V and 5 from J, leaving 15 bases between them. Here the CDR3 DNA reads TGTGCCAGCAGTTCCTCACCAGGGTCCCACGAGCAGTACTTC. This encodes CASSSSPGSHEQYF.

The rearrangement links TRBV18 to TRBJ2-1; 14 bases match TRBD2. V lost 2 bases and J lost 4; bases outside the gene matches: 4. The CDR3 length is 17 residues. CDR1 and CDR2 from the germline V gene are KGHSH and LQKENI. CDR3 amino acids: CASSPGTSGRFYNEQFF. The CDR3 coding sequence is TGTGCCAGCTCACCAGGGACTAGCGGGAGATTTTACAATGAGCAGTTCTTC. The full variable domain, rest sourced from reference TRBV18 and TRBJ2-1, is NAGVMQNPRHLVRRRGQEARLRCSPMKGHSHVYWYRQLPEEGLKFMVYLQKENIIDESGMPKERFSAEFPKEGPSILRIQQVVRGDSAAYFCASSPGTSGRFYNEQFFGPGTRLTVL.

This clone was detected a few times. The chain couples TRBV6-6 to TRBJ2-2; 9 bases align to TRBD1. The J segment lost 4 bases and the V segment lost 3 bases, leaving 6 bases of the junction unmatched. The CDR3 spans 16 residues. Germline V gene data show CDR1 as MNHNY and CDR2 as SVGAGI (reference sequence). The CDR3 DNA reads as TGTGCCAGCAGTTATTCGGGGACAGGGATCACCGGGGAGCTGTTTTTT. Its protein product is CASSYSGTGITGELFF.

For the CDR3, the DNA is TGTGCCACCAGTGATTTGCATAATGAGCAGTTCTTC. Amino acids: CATSDLHNEQFF. The rearrangement joins TRBV24-1 to TRBJ2-1; D is ambiguous. Deletions cut 0 bases from V and 7 bases from J, with 3 bases between. The V gene's germline CDR1 is KGHDR and CDR2 SFDVKD. CDR3 length: 12 residues.